Listed here are 22 T cell receptor beta chains from one sample, sequenced in a study of blood T cell repertoires in COVID-19. Profiled with immunoSEQ multiplex PCR; TCRdb holds only in-frame clones, not every one. The data show approximately 170,000 clones, 86% seen once. The sequenced sample consisted of peripheral blood. The origin of the receptors is a woman in her sixties with COVID-19, enrolled during active disease.

This chain joins TRBV18 and TRBJ1-4; no definite D call. This CDR3 comprises 14 residues. V was cut by 5 bases and J by 4 bases, with 11 bases left in between. Germline CDR1 reads KGHSH; CDR2 reads LQKENI. The CDR3 coding sequence is TGTGCCAGCTCATCTTCCTACAGTAATGAAAAACTGTTTTTT. It codes for CASSSSYSNEKLFF.

The gene calls are TRBV3-1 (or the pseudogene TRBV3-2) and TRBJ1-2; 7 nucleotides line up with TRBD1. V trimming: 1 base; J trimming: 8 bases; junction bases outside the gene matches: 7. The CDR3 totals 14 residues. CDR1 and CDR2 (germline): LGHDT, YNNKEL (reference sequence). The CDR3 DNA reads as TGTGCCAGCAGCCAAGCGTCAGGGGGTAGGGGCTACACCTTC. Its protein product is CASSQASGGRGYTF.

This chain uses TRBV19 with TRBJ2-4, with a weak D call TRBD2 (6 bases). Looked up from germline, CDR1 is LNHDA and CDR2 is SQIVND (reference sequence). The CDR3 is 16 residues long. V was cut by 3 bases and J by 0 bases, with 12 bases left in between. The CDR3 spells CASSIPQAGAKNIQYF. In nucleotides, the CDR3 is TGTGCCAGTAGTATCCCCCAAGCGGGAGCCAAAAACATTCAGTACTTC.

This clone was detected a few times. V is TRBV19 and J is TRBJ1-5; D is possibly TRBD1 (6 bases). CDR3 size: 13 residues. V was shortened by 7 bases and J by 6 bases, with 13 bases between the two germline ends. Germline lookup yields CDR1 LNHDA and CDR2 SQIVND (reference sequence). The CDR3 sequence is CASTEGVFQPQHF. The CDR3 DNA reads TGTGCCAGTACCGAGGGGGTCTTTCAGCCCCAGCATTTT.

The V gene is TRBV3-1 (or the pseudogene TRBV3-2), the J gene TRBJ2-7, with 12 bases fitting TRBD2. Trimming took 6 bases from V and 3 from J; bases not matched to a gene: 3. Germline loops: CDR1 LGHDT, CDR2 YNNKEL (reference sequence). This CDR3 is 14 amino acids long. The CDR3 bases are TGTGCCAGCAGGCCGACTAGCGGGAGCTACGAGCAGTACTTC. Translated, it gives CASRPTSGSYEQYF.

V is TRBV12-3 or TRBV12-4 and J is TRBJ2-2; D not certain. V lost 6 bases and J lost 2, with 7 bases in between. This CDR3 spans 13 amino acids. The CDR3 sequence is CASSPINTGELFF. In DNA form, the CDR3 reads TGTGCCAGCAGCCCTATTAACACCGGGGAGCTGTTTTTT.

V and J are TRBV6-5 and TRBJ2-5; 9 nucleotides agree with TRBD2. The germline CDR1 and CDR2 sequences are MNHEY and SVGAGI. With 2 bases clipped from V and 3 bases from J, the junction kept 4 bases outside the gene matches. This CDR3 contains 15 residues. The CDR3 protein is CASSYPGGREETQYF. The CDR3, as DNA: TGTGCCAGCAGTTACCCTGGCGGGAGGGAAGAGACCCAGTACTTC.

The chain links TRBV24-1 to TRBJ2-5, with TRBD2 matching over 9 bases. The CDR3 loop spans 17 amino acids. The V gene's germline CDR1 is KGHDR and CDR2 SFDVKD. With 0 bases clipped from V and 5 bases from J, the junction kept 9 bases outside the gene matches. As DNA, the CDR3 is TGTGCCACCAGTGATTTGGGGCGCGGGAGGGATGTGGAGACCCAGTACTTC. Translated: CATSDLGRGRDVETQYF.

The J gene is TRBJ2-3, the V gene TRBV27; 8 bases are shared with TRBD1. V shed 4 bases and J 2 bases; nucleotides not matched to a gene: 8. The CDR3 sequence is 16 residues long. Germline CDR1 MNHEY, CDR2 SMNVEV (reference sequence). The CDR3 sequence is CASSSPPGQVTDTQYF. As DNA, the CDR3 is TGTGCCAGCAGTTCCCCTCCGGGACAGGTCACAGATACGCAGTATTTT.

The genes are TRBV9 and TRBJ2-1, with a tentative D call TRBD2 (5 bases). CDR1 SGDLS and CDR2 YYNGEE come from the germline V gene. Trimming cost V 0 bases and J 3 bases, with 10 bases left between them. The CDR3 runs 15 residues. CDR3 DNA sequence: TGTGCCAGCAGCGTAGAACTAGAGGACTACAATGAGCAGTTCTTC. It codes for CASSVELEDYNEQFF.

The V call is TRBV4-3, the J call TRBJ1-4; 7 nucleotides align to TRBD1. The trim removed 2 bases at V and 4 bases at J, leaving 7 bases unmatched. This CDR3 is 16 amino acids long. CDR1 is LGHNA and CDR2 is YSLEER in the germline V gene. The CDR3 coding sequence is TGCGCCAGCAGCCAAACGGCGACAGGGAGTAATGAAAAACTGTTTTTT. It is translated as CASSQTATGSNEKLFF.

The gene calls are TRBV5-1 and TRBJ1-3; D remains ambiguous. This CDR3 has 15 residues. From germline, CDR1 is SGHRS and CDR2 YFSETQ. Trimming left V 4 bases short and J 3 bases short, with 14 bases between. CDR3 nucleotide sequence: TGCGCCAGCAGCCCGAGGCCCGTGGGTGGAAACACCATATATTTT. Translating gives CASSPRPVGGNTIYF.

V and J are TRBV6-2 or TRBV6-3 and TRBJ2-4; TRBD1 aligns across 8 bases. The CDR3 covers 14 residues. Germline CDR1 reads MNHEY; CDR2 reads SVGEGT. J was trimmed by 6 bases and V by 2 bases; bases with no gene match: 3. This chain's CDR3 is CASSYGTGGNIQYF. CDR3 in DNA: TGTGCCAGCAGTTACGGGACAGGAGGAAACATTCAGTACTTC.

This clone was recorded once. V and J are TRBV28 and TRBJ1-5, with 7 bases fitting TRBD1. Germline V lookup: CDR1 MDHEN, CDR2 SYDVKM. CDR3 length: 14 amino acids. J was trimmed by 7 bases and V by 4 bases; bases with no gene match: 7. The CDR3 loop is CASSSTGSGQPQHF. CDR3 bases: TGTGCCAGCAGTTCGACAGGGTCGGGACAGCCCCAGCATTTT.

The CDR3 here is CSASGDRGSPEAFF. The CDR3 DNA reads as TGCAGTGCTAGTGGGGACAGGGGTAGCCCTGAAGCTTTCTTT. The gene calls are TRBV20-1 and TRBJ1-1, with TRBD1 matching 10 bases. The CDR3 is 14 amino acids. Germline assignment: CDR1 DFQATT and CDR2 SNEGSKA (reference sequence). V lost 3 bases and J lost 6; bases outside the gene matches: 7.

The CDR3 region is CASSAFDGTGLVNEQFF. The CDR3 DNA sequence: TGTGCCAGCAGCGCATTTGACGGGACAGGGCTCGTCAATGAGCAGTTCTTC. This chain joins TRBV9 and TRBJ2-1; TRBD1 matches 9 bases. J gave up 6 bases and V 3 bases, and 13 bases lay outside the gene matches. This CDR3 comprises 17 residues. The germline CDR1 and CDR2 sequences are SGDLS and YYNGEE. The full variable domain, with the rest looked up from reference TRBV9 and TRBJ2-1, is DSGVTQTPKHLITATGQRVTLRCSPRSGDLSVYWYQQSLDQGLQFLIQYYNGEERAKGNILERFSAQQFPDLHSELNLSSLELGDSALYFCASSAFDGTGLVNEQFFGPGTRLTVL.

V gene TRBV15 combines with J gene TRBJ1-1; 11 nucleotides match TRBD1. The CDR3 contains 14 residues. After removal of 6 bases from V and 11 bases from J, the junction contained 11 bases not matched to a gene. The germline gives CDR1 LNHNV, CDR2 YYDKDF (reference sequence). This chain's CDR3 is CATRAGQGALEAFF. As DNA, the CDR3 is TGTGCCACCAGGGCTGGACAGGGGGCCTTAGAGGCTTTCTTT.

The genes are TRBV18 and TRBJ2-7, with TRBD2 matching over 14 bases. Losses at the gene ends were 5 bases for V and 4 bases for J; bases not matched to a gene: 7. The CDR3 contains 16 residues. CDR1 KGHSH and CDR2 LQKENI come from the germline V gene. The CDR3 nucleotides read TGTGCCAGCTCAAGGGGACTAGCGGGAGATTCGTACGAGCAGTACTTC. This translates into CASSRGLAGDSYEQYF. Combining the CDR3 with reference TRBV18 and TRBJ2-7 gives the whole variable domain NAGVMQNPRHLVRRRGQEARLRCSPMKGHSHVYWYRQLPEEGLKFMVYLQKENIIDESGMPKERFSAEFPKEGPSILRIQQVVRGDSAAYFCASSRGLAGDSYEQYFGPGTRLTVT.

The chain links TRBV14 to TRBJ2-2; no clear D. The CDR3 spans 14 residues. V dropped 4 bases and J dropped 6 bases, with 12 bases sitting between them. Germline CDR1 is SGHDN and CDR2 is FVKESK. The CDR3 nucleotides read TGTGCCAGCAGCCCCCGCCTAGAATCCGGGGAGCTGTTTTTT. It is translated as CASSPRLESGELFF.

The chain is built from TRBV9 and TRBJ1-1; D is undetermined. CDR3 length: 13 amino acids. The V gene lost 2 bases and the J gene lost 3 bases, with 8 bases spanning the gap. The germline V gene has CDR1 SGDLS and CDR2 YYNGEE. The CDR3 bases are TGTGCCAGCAGCGTTGTGACACACACTGAAGCTTTCTTT. Its protein is CASSVVTHTEAFF.

The chain recombines TRBV27 with TRBJ1-5, with D unclear. The V end was cut by 7 bases, the J end by 0 bases, with 10 bases between. Germline loops: CDR1 MNHEY, CDR2 SMNVEV (reference sequence). This CDR3 spans 14 amino acids. CDR3 amino acids: CASNKRYSNQPQHF. The CDR3 DNA reads as TGTGCCAGCAATAAACGGTATAGCAATCAGCCCCAGCATTTT.

The genes are TRBV27 and TRBJ1-6; 9 bases fit TRBD1. CDR1 and CDR2 (germline): MNHEY, SMNVEV (reference sequence). After removal of 2 bases from V and 9 bases from J, the junction contained 11 bases not matched to a gene. The CDR3 runs 17 residues. CDR3 DNA sequence: TGTGCCAGCAGTTTAAGGCGCACGACAGGGGGAGGTTCACCCCTCCACTTT. It specifies CASSLRRTTGGGSPLHF.